This TCR beta chain is from a study of T-cell reconstitution after alpha-beta-depleted transplantation in children. Researchers prepared the TCRbeta library using unique molecular identifiers, the study reports. TCRdb re-called the PCR reads with MiXCR, one entry per CDR3 protein. The sample has some 75,000 distinct CDR3 sequences; about 7% are singletons. This CDR3 spans 18 amino acids. Between the trimmed V and J ends, which lost 0 bases and 5 bases, there was a span of 17 bases. CDR1 MNHEY and CDR2 SVGAGI come from the germline V gene. V usage is TRBV6-5 and J usage is TRBJ2-6; D is uncertain. The clonotype comes from a human donor who donated a stem cell graft to a child with acute lymphoblastic leukemia. The starting material was PBMCs from the stem cell graft donor, obtained from the stem cell graft. Here the CDR3 reads CASSYSCDALFWANVLTF. The CDR3 coding sequence is TGTGCCAGCAGTTACTCGTGTGACGCACTTTTCTGGGCCAACGTCCTGACTTTC.